The rows below give T cell receptor beta chains drawn from one sample of a study of monozygotic twins with inflammatory bowel disease. TCRdb reprocessed the 5' RACE reads; each CDR3 protein has one entry and no DNA is given. Recorded for this sample: 150,000 to 200,000 distinct CDR3 sequences. The sequenced sample was blood. Receptor source: a human donor with ulcerative colitis or Crohn's disease, or a healthy co-twin of an affected twin (not recorded which). Both conserved end residues are part of each CDR3.

J gene: TRBJ2-7
V gene: TRBV5-5
CDR3 protein: CASSSPRTGINEQYF

J gene: TRBJ2-7
V gene: TRBV6-5
CDR3 protein: CASSSLGTSGGSIYEQYF

J gene: TRBJ2-1
V gene: TRBV29-1
CDR3 protein: CSVVYLASGNHYNEQFF

J gene: TRBJ1-1
V gene: TRBV7-3
CDR3 protein: CASSLGRDSEAFF

J gene: TRBJ2-6
V gene: TRBV4-3
CDR3 protein: CDSSHLSSGANVLTF

J gene: TRBJ2-7
V gene: TRBV5-1
CDR3 protein: CASSFPGVEQYF

J gene: TRBJ1-5
V gene: TRBV7-9
CDR3 protein: CASSPGAGGSNQPQHF

J gene: TRBJ2-7
V gene: TRBV20-1
CDR3 protein: CSALMREHYEQYF

J gene: TRBJ2-7
V gene: TRBV20-1
CDR3 protein: CSALNRFEQYF

J gene: TRBJ1-6
V gene: TRBV28
CDR3 protein: CASSRTASSYNSPLHF

J gene: TRBJ2-1
V gene: TRBV2
CDR3 protein: CASATGRSYNEQFF

J gene: TRBJ1-1
V gene: TRBV2
CDR3 protein: CASSDQGRYTEAFF

J gene: TRBJ2-2
V gene: TRBV5-1
CDR3 protein: CASLPTLDRGSNTGELFF

J gene: TRBJ2-3
V gene: TRBV12-3/TRBV12-4
CDR3 protein: CASKLSGSTDTQYF

J gene: TRBJ1-5
V gene: TRBV5-1
CDR3 protein: CASSRGTDQPQHF

J gene: TRBJ1-5
V gene: TRBV24-1
CDR3 protein: CATSDRGRGSNQPQHF

J gene: TRBJ1-5
V gene: TRBV7-8
CDR3 protein: CASIDSNQPQHF

J gene: TRBJ1-2
V gene: TRBV7-2
CDR3 protein: CASSLGTGLYGYTF

J gene: TRBJ1-5
V gene: TRBV20-1
CDR3 protein: CSASLSSGTGLNSNQPQHF

J gene: TRBJ2-7
V gene: TRBV30
CDR3 protein: CAWSSGTSETYEQYF

J gene: TRBJ2-4
V gene: TRBV25-1
CDR3 protein: CASSEPHNKNIQYF

J gene: TRBJ2-7
V gene: TRBV5-5
CDR3 protein: CASSWDLTYEQYF

J gene: TRBJ2-3
V gene: TRBV5-1
CDR3 protein: CASSLVQLWGSEDTQYF

J gene: TRBJ2-2
V gene: TRBV29-1
CDR3 protein: CSVESARTGELFF

J gene: TRBJ2-2
V gene: TRBV5-6
CDR3 protein: CASPDSGSETGELFF

J gene: TRBJ2-2
V gene: TRBV12-3/TRBV12-4
CDR3 protein: CASITGTGAFTGELFF

J gene: TRBJ2-7
V gene: TRBV5-1
CDR3 protein: CASGQRDAYEQYF

J gene: TRBJ2-1
V gene: TRBV24-1
CDR3 protein: CATSDGGDRLYNEQFF

J gene: TRBJ2-3
V gene: TRBV29-1
CDR3 protein: CSVLRETRVTQYF

J gene: TRBJ2-2
V gene: TRBV11-3
CDR3 protein: CASSSGTAGELFF

J gene: TRBJ1-4
V gene: TRBV12-3/TRBV12-4
CDR3 protein: CASSRTDEKLFF

J gene: TRBJ1-4
V gene: TRBV12-3/TRBV12-4
CDR3 protein: CASSLGDRGGRGEKLFF

J gene: TRBJ2-2
V gene: TRBV19
CDR3 protein: CASSLQGANTGELFF